This TCR beta chain was captured by sequencing in a study of blood T cell repertoires in COVID-19. In the study overall: T cells, B-cell-depleted T cells, or PBMCs supplied cDNA or gDNA.

The assay was immunoSEQ multiplex PCR, and TCRdb's table has in-frame clones only and misses some. This table has some 220,000 clones, roughly 85% appearing once. The J segment lost 6 bases and the V segment lost 6 bases, leaving 9 bases of the junction unmatched. Germline V gene sequence: CDR1 WNHNN, CDR2 SYGVQD (reference sequence). The CDR3 is made up of 15 amino acids. Sequenced: peripheral blood. The gene calls are TRBV10-1 and TRBJ1-5; 9 bases fit TRBD1. This clonotype was obtained from a woman aged 70-85 years with COVID-19, enrolled during active disease. CDR3 nucleotide sequence: TGCGCCAGCAGGGGCTCCGGGACAGGGTGTCAGCCCCAGCATTTT. It yields the protein CASRGSGTGCQPQHF.